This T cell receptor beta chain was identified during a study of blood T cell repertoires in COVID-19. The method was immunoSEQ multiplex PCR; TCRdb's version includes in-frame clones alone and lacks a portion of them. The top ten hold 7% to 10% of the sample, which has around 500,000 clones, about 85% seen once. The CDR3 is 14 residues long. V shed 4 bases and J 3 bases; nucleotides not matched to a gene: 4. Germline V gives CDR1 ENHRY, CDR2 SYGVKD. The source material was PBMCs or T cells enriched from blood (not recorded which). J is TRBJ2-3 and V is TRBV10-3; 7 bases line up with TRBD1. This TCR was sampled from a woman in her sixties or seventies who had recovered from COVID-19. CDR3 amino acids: CAISVGQFTDTQYF. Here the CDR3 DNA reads TGTGCCATCAGTGTGGGACAGTTTACAGATACGCAGTATTTT.